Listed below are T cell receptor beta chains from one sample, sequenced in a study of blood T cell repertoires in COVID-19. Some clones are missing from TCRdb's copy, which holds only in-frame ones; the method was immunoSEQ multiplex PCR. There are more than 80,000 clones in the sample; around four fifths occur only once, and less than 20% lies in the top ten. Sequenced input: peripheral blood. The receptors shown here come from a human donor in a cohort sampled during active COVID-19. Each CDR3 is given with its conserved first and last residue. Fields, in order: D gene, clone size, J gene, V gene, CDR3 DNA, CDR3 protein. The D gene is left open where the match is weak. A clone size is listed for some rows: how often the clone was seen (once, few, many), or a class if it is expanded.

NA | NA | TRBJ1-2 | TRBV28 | TGTGCAGCGAGGACACCCAACTATGGCTACACCTTC | CAARTPNYGYTF
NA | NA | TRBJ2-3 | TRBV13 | TGTGCCAGCAGCTTAGCGGGAGAGGATACGCAGTATTTT | CASSLAGEDTQYF
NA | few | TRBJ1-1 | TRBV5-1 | TGCGCCAGCAGGAGGGAGAACACTGAAGCTTTCTTT | CASRRENTEAFF
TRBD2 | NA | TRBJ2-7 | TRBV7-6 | TGTGCCAGCAGCTTAGAGACTAGCGGGACCTACGAGCAGTACTTC | CASSLETSGTYEQYF
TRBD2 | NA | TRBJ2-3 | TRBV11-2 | TGTGCCAGCAGCCGACTAGCGGGGGCCCATACGCAGTATTTT | CASSRLAGAHTQYF
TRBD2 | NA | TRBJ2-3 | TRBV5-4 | TGTGCCAGCAGCTTAGAACTAGCGGGCACAGATACGCAGTATTTT | CASSLELAGTDTQYF
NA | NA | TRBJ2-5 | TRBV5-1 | TGCGCCAGCAGCGAGTCAACGTACCAAGAGACCCAGTACTTC | CASSESTYQETQYF
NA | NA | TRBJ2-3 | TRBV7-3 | TGTGCCAGCAGCTCGTTTGGCGGCCCCACAGATACGCAGTATTTT | CASSSFGGPTDTQYF
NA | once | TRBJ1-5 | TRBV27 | TGTGCCAGCAGTTTAATGGGGGGGCGCTTCAATCAGCCCCAGCATTTT | CASSLMGGRFNQPQHF
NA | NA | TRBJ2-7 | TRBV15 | TGTGCCACCAGCAAGTTGGGATGGCGGGGAAGCTCCTACGAGCAGTACTTC | CATSKLGWRGSSYEQYF
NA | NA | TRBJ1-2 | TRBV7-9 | TGTGCCAGCAGCTTATCGGCGGGGGAAGACTACACCTTC | CASSLSAGEDYTF
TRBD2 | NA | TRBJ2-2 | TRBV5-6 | TGTGCCAGCAGCTTGGTGTCGGGAGGGCCCGCCGGGGAGCTGTTTTTT | CASSLVSGGPAGELFF
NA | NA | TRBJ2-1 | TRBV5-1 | TGCGCCAGCAGCTCGAATACAGGCAATGAGCAGTTCTTC | CASSSNTGNEQFF
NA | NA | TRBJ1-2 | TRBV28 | TGTGCCAGCAGTTTAGGGGGGGCGCCCAGCTATGGCTACACCTTC | CASSLGGAPSYGYTF
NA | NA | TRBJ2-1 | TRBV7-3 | TGTGCCAGCAGCCCCCGCGACCGGAGCTCCTACAATGAGCAGTTCTTC | CASSPRDRSSYNEQFF
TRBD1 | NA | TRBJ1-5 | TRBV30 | TGTGCCTGGAGTGGAGGATGGACAGGAGTGGGTCAGCCCCAGCATTTT | CAWSGGWTGVGQPQHF
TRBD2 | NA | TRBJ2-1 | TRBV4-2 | TGTGCCAGCAGCCAAGATTTACTAGCGGGAACCAATGAGCAGTTCTTC | CASSQDLLAGTNEQFF
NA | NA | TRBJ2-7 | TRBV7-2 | TGTGCCAGCAGCTTACGATCTTCACTGGGCGGGTCTGAGCAGTACTTC | CASSLRSSLGGSEQYF
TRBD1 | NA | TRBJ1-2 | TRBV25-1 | TGTGCCAGCAGTCCTGGGGGACAGGGTAGCTATGGCTACACCTTC | CASSPGGQGSYGYTF
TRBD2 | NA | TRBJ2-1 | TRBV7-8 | TGTGCCAGCAGCCCTCAGCGGGAGCAGCCTGAGCAGTTCTTC | CASSPQREQPEQFF
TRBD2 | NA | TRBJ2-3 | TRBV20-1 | TGCAGTGCTAGTATTCCGGGACTAGCGGGAGGAGGTGGGAGAGATACGCAGTATTTT | CSASIPGLAGGGGRDTQYF
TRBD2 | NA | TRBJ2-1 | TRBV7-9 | TGTGCCAGCAGCTTAGCACTAGCGGGTAGCTATGAGCAGTTCTTC | CASSLALAGSYEQFF
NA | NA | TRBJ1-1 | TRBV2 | TGTGCCAGCTTCCAACCTCGGACAGAAGCTTTCTTT | CASFQPRTEAFF
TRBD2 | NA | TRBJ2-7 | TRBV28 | TGTGCCAGCAGTTTATCCCTAGCGGGAGTTTCCTACGAGCAGTACTTC | CASSLSLAGVSYEQYF
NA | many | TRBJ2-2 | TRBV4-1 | TGCGCCAGCAGAATAATCCTGGGGGCAGACACCGGGGAGCTGTTTTTT | CASRIILGADTGELFF
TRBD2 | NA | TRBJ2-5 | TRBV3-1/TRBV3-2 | TGTGCCAGCAGCCAATCCAGACGGCTAGCGGGAGCGCTTGAGACCCAGTACTTC | CASSQSRRLAGALETQYF
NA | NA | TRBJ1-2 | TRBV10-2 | TGCGCCAGCAGTGACAGGGGAAACTATGGCTACACCTTC | CASSDRGNYGYTF
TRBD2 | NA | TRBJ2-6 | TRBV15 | TGTGCCACCAGCAGAGGCAGGGGACTAGCGGGAGGGTACTCTGGGGCCAACGTCCTGACTTTC | CATSRGRGLAGGYSGANVLTF
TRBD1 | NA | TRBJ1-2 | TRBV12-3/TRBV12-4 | TGTGCCAGCACTCTAGGGACAGGGGAGAACACCTTC | CASTLGTGENTF
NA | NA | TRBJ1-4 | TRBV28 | TGTGCCAGCAGTTCGTGGGCTCCAAATGAAAAACTGTTTTTT | CASSSWAPNEKLFF
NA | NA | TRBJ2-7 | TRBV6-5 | TGTGCCAGCAGTACCGGGACAACGGGCTCCTACGAGCAGTACTTC | CASSTGTTGSYEQYF
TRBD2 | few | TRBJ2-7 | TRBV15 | TGTGCCACCAGCACGGAGCGGGGGAACTCCTACGAGCAGTACTTC | CATSTERGNSYEQYF
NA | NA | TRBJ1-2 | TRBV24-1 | TGTGCCACCAGTGACTCACGGCGGGTATTAGGCTACACCTTC | CATSDSRRVLGYTF
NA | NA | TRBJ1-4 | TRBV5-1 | TGCGCCAGCAGCACAGGGTTTTTCCCCCCAACTAATGAAAAACTGTTTTTT | CASSTGFFPPTNEKLFF
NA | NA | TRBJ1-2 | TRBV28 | TGTGCCACCAACTGGATGGAGGATCGCTATGGCTACACCTTC | CATNWMEDRYGYTF
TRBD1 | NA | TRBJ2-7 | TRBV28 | TGTGCCAGCAGTTTAGGGACAGGGGGCCACGAGCAGTACTTC | CASSLGTGGHEQYF
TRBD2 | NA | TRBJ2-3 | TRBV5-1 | TGCGCCAGCAGCCCGGGACTAGCGGGAGGGCCTCGATCAGATACGCAGTATTTT | CASSPGLAGGPRSDTQYF
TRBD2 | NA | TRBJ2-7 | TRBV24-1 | TGTGCCACCAGTGACGCAACTAGCGGAGACTACGAGCAGTACTTC | CATSDATSGDYEQYF
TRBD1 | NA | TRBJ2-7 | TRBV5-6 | TGTGCCAGCAGCCGGCGGACAGGGTCGATTTCCTACGAGCAGTACTTC | CASSRRTGSISYEQYF
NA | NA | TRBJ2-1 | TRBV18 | TGTGCCAGCTCACGCTCGACAGCAAGCTCCTACAATGAGCAGTTCTTC | CASSRSTASSYNEQFF
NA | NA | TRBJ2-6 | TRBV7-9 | TGTGCCAGCAGCCGCCGACAGATCTCTGGGGCCAACGTCCTGACTTTC | CASSRRQISGANVLTF
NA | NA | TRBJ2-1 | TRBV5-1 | TGCGCCAGCACCCGGGGGACCGACAATGAGCAGTTCTTC | CASTRGTDNEQFF
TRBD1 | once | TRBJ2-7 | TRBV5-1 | TGCGCCAGCAGCTTGGAAAAAGCGACAGGGCCCGAGCAGTACTTC | CASSLEKATGPEQYF
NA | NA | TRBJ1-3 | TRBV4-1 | TGCGCCAGCAGCCAAGATCTAGGGGGGGTCGGAAACACCATATATTTT | CASSQDLGGVGNTIYF
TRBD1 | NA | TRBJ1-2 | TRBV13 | TGTGCCAGCATCGCCATTTGGACAGGGGGAGGCTACACCTTC | CASIAIWTGGGYTF
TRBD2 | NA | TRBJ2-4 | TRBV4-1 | TGCGCCAGCAGCCAAGGGGCGGGGGGGAACATTCAGTACTTC | CASSQGAGGNIQYF
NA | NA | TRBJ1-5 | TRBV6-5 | TGTGCCACCCGCCGGGACATCTATCAGCCCCAGCATTTT | CATRRDIYQPQHF
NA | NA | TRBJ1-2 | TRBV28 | TGTGCCAGCAGTTTGGACAGAGTCTATGGCTACACCTTC | CASSLDRVYGYTF
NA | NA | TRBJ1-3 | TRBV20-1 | TGCAGTGCTAGACGCGCAAACACCATATATTTT | CSARRANTIYF
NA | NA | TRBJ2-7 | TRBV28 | TGTGCCAGCAGTTTAACTAGAGGCGAGCAGTACTTC | CASSLTRGEQYF
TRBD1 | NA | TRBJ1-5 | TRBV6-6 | TGTGCCAGCAATTCAGGGCAGGGGGCTAAACAGCCCCAGCATTTT | CASNSGQGAKQPQHF
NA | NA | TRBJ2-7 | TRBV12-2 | TGTGCAAGTCGCCCCGGGACTAGCGGTTCCTACGAGCAGTACTTC | CASRPGTSGSYEQYF
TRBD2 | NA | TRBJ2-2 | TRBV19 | TGTGCCAGTAATTCGGGAGGCGGAGGGAGTACCGGGGAGCTGTTTTTT | CASNSGGGGSTGELFF
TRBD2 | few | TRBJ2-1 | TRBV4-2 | TGTGCCAGCAGCCGTCTAGGGCGGGAGTCCTACAATGAGCAGTTCTTC | CASSRLGRESYNEQFF